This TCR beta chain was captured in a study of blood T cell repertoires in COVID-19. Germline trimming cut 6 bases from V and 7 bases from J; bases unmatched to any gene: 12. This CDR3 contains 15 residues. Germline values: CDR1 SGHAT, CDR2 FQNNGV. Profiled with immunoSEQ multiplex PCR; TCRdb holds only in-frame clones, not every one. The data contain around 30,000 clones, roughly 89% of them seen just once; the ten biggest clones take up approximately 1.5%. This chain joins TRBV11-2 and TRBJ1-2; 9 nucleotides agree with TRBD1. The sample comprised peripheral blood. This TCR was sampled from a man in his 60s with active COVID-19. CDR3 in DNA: TGTGCCAGCAGACAAGTGCGACAGGGGGACGGTGGCTACACCTTC. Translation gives CASRQVRQGDGGYTF.